The 20 T cell receptor beta chains given below trace back to one sample, sequenced in a study of control samples from healthy donors and cancer patients. The method was immunoSEQ multiplex PCR; TCRdb's version includes in-frame clones alone and lacks a portion of them. The sample yields about 140,000 clones, 80% to 90% seen once. Sample: blood. The source of these receptors is a woman in her thirties in good health.

The chain recombines TRBV5-5 with TRBJ1-1; 8 bases align to TRBD1. The CDR3 loop spans 13 amino acids. V shed 3 bases and J 9 bases; nucleotides not matched to a gene: 7. Per the germline V gene, CDR1 is SGHKS and CDR2 is YYEKEE (reference sequence). The CDR3 is CASSSTGAGKAFF. The CDR3 region has the DNA TGTGCCAGCAGCTCGACAGGGGCCGGGAAAGCTTTCTTT.

The DNA for the CDR3 is TGTGCCACCCGGGAACTAGCGGGACCTCTCTACGAGCAGTACTTC. Its translation: CATRELAGPLYEQYF. The V gene is TRBV6-5, the J gene TRBJ2-7; the match to TRBD2 covers 10 bases. V lost 10 bases, J lost 3 bases, and 12 bases stayed unmatched. The CDR3 has 15 amino acids. Germline CDR1 MNHEY, CDR2 SVGAGI.

This sequence joins TRBV3-1 (or the pseudogene TRBV3-2) and TRBJ1-2; perhaps TRBD1 as D (5 bases). This CDR3 has 15 amino acids. Germline V CDR1 and CDR2: LGHDT, YNNKEL (reference sequence). Trimming removed 3 bases at V and 1 base at J, with 12 bases between. The CDR3 is CASSQEGPINYGYTF. The CDR3 region has the DNA TGTGCCAGCAGCCAGGAGGGACCTATTAACTATGGCTACACCTTC.

CDR3 in DNA: TGTGCCAGCAGCCAAGGACTAGCGGCCTTGGGCGAGCAGTACTTC. Its protein product is CASSQGLAALGEQYF. The V gene is TRBV7-2, the J gene TRBJ2-7; the match to TRBD2 covers 10 bases. This CDR3 is 15 amino acids long. V lost 5 bases to trimming and J lost 6 bases; unmatched junction nucleotides: 10. The V gene's germline CDR1 is SGHTA and CDR2 FQGNSA.

The V and J genes are TRBV6-5 and TRBJ1-5; D remains unclear. The CDR3 has 15 residues. Germline V CDR1 and CDR2: MNHEY, SVGAGI. V was pared by 8 bases and J by 2 bases, with 16 bases between. CDR3 region: CASGVARPGNQPQHF. In DNA form, the CDR3 reads TGTGCCAGCGGGGTCGCGCGTCCGGGCAATCAGCCCCAGCATTTT.

The chain is built from TRBV7-2 and TRBJ1-4, with 9 positions matching TRBD1. Per germline, CDR1 SGHTA and CDR2 FQGNSA. The CDR3 is made up of 14 amino acids. V shed 0 bases and J 7 bases; nucleotides not matched to a gene: 0. The CDR3 spells CASSLAGQGEKLFF. The CDR3 region has the DNA TGTGCCAGCAGCTTAGCGGGACAGGGTGAAAAACTGTTTTTT. Full variable domain (rest looked up from reference TRBV7-2 and TRBJ1-4): GAGVSQSPSNKVTEKGKDVELRCDPISGHTALYWYRQSLGQGLEFLIYFQGNSAPDKSGLPSDRFSAERTGGSVSTLTIQRTQQEDSAVYLCASSLAGQGEKLFFGSGTQLSVL.

The chain employs TRBV9 and TRBJ2-5; D possibly uses TRBD1 or TRBD2 (5 bases each). The V gene's germline CDR1 is SGDLS and CDR2 YYNGEE. This CDR3 comprises 14 residues. V lost 4 bases and J lost 4, with 14 bases in between. This CDR3 reads CASSTGGGGETQYF. CDR3 nucleotide sequence: TGTGCCAGCAGCACCGGCGGTGGGGGAGAGACCCAGTACTTC.

This clone came up once. V and J are TRBV20-1 and TRBJ1-5; TRBD1 is a possible D gene (6 bases). The CDR3 extends over 14 amino acids. Trimming left V 3 bases short and J 4 bases short, with 13 bases between. From germline, CDR1 is DFQATT and CDR2 SNEGSKA (reference sequence). The CDR3, as DNA: TGCAGTGCTAGTGGGCAGGGGTTGAATCAGCCCCAGCATTTT. Protein: CSASGQGLNQPQHF.

V usage is TRBV19 and J usage is TRBJ1-2; 12 bases match TRBD1. Germline V gene lookup returns CDR1 LNHDA and CDR2 SQIVND (reference sequence). Trimming removed 3 bases from V and 6 bases from J; junction bases left unmatched: 5. This CDR3 has 15 residues. The CDR3 sequence is CASSIGGQGADGYTF. The CDR3 DNA reads as TGTGCCAGTAGTATCGGGGGACAGGGGGCTGATGGCTACACCTTC.

The chain combines TRBV3-1 (or the pseudogene TRBV3-2) with TRBJ1-1; 10 bases line up with TRBD1. CDR1 is LGHDT, CDR2 YNNKEL, per germline (reference sequence). The V and J ends lost 6 bases and 8 bases, in that order; junction bases with no gene match: 6. The CDR3 has 13 amino acids. CDR3 sequence (DNA): TGTGCCAGCAGTCCGGGACAGGGGAGAGAAGCTTTCTTT. The encoded protein is CASSPGQGREAFF.

The chain combines TRBV20-1 with TRBJ1-2; no definite D call. V was clipped by 4 bases and J by 8 bases, with 11 bases between them. The V gene's germline CDR1 is DFQATT and CDR2 SNEGSKA (reference sequence). The CDR3 runs 11 residues. As DNA, the CDR3 is TGCAGTGCTACTTGGGGAGGCGGCTACACCTTC. Its protein product is CSATWGGGYTF.

This chain joins TRBV2 and TRBJ2-2; D call uncertain. Germline CDR1 reads SNHLY; CDR2 reads FYNNEI. The germline V and J ends were trimmed by 4 bases and 5 bases, with 14 bases remaining between them. CDR3 size: 15 residues. CDR3 in amino acids: CASSGGPSVTGELFF. The CDR3 nucleotides are TGTGCCAGCAGTGGTGGACCCTCAGTGACCGGGGAGCTGTTTTTT.

The chain has TRBV7-3 and TRBJ2-5, with D maybe TRBD1 (6 bases). CDR3 length: 14 residues. Germline CDR1 SGHTA, CDR2 FQGTGA. V was pared by 5 bases and J by 1 base, with 11 bases between. The CDR3 region has the DNA TGTGCCAGCAGCGGTGAGACAGGCCAAGAGACCCAGTACTTC. It is translated as CASSGETGQETQYF.

The chain recombines TRBV7-3 with TRBJ2-2; TRBD2 aligns across 10 bases. This CDR3 is built from 17 residues. Germline trimming cut 1 base from V and 7 bases from J; bases unmatched to any gene: 9. Germline CDR1 is SGHTA and CDR2 is FQGTGA. The CDR3 loop reads CASSLRGLAGAGGELFF. CDR3 DNA sequence: TGTGCCAGCAGCTTAAGAGGGCTAGCGGGAGCCGGCGGGGAGCTGTTTTTT.

The chain combines TRBV6-1 with TRBJ1-5; D is unclear. CDR1 and CDR2 from the germline V gene are MNHNS and SASEGT. The CDR3 consists of 15 residues. V dropped 1 base and J dropped 2 bases, with 9 bases sitting between them. The CDR3 DNA is TGTGCCAGCAGTGAAGTAACAGTCCGCAATCAGCCCCAGCATTTT. Its protein is CASSEVTVRNQPQHF.

This chain connects TRBV11-1 to TRBJ2-2; D not resolved. Trimming stripped 1 base from V and 7 bases from J, with 10 bases between. This CDR3 spans 14 amino acids. Per the germline V gene, CDR1 is SGHAT and CDR2 is FQDESV (reference sequence). CDR3 sequence reads: CASSLGSSFGELFF. The CDR3 coding sequence is TGTGCCAGCAGCTTAGGGTCTTCATTCGGGGAGCTGTTTTTT.

The chain employs TRBV29-1 and TRBJ1-2, with D uncertain. The CDR3 contains 10 residues. CDR1 and CDR2 from the germline V gene are SQVTM and ANQGSEA. V shed 3 bases and J shed 7 bases, with 6 bases lying between them. The CDR3 DNA reads TGCAGCGTTGAGTGGGGTGGCTACACCTTC. Translating gives CSVEWGGYTF.

The chain uses TRBV9 and TRBJ2-1; D may be TRBD1 or TRBD2 (6 bases each). Germline V gives CDR1 SGDLS, CDR2 YYNGEE. The CDR3 is 14 residues long. V lost 4 bases and J 8 bases, leaving 16 bases between the germline ends. CDR3 DNA: TGTGCCAGCAGCCCCGGTGGGGGGCGCGATGAGCAGTTCTTC. This gives the protein CASSPGGGRDEQFF.

The chain recombines TRBV4-1 with TRBJ2-7; TRBD1 is a possible D gene (6 bases). The CDR3 loop spans 15 amino acids. V was pared by 3 bases and J by 0 bases, with 12 bases between. Per the germline V gene, CDR1 is MGHRA and CDR2 is YSYEKL. CDR3 nucleotides: TGCGCCAGCAGCCACCGGACAGCAAGCTCCTACGAGCAGTACTTC. Its protein is CASSHRTASSYEQYF.

V usage is TRBV5-1 and J usage is TRBJ1-4, with 7 bases fitting TRBD1. The CDR3 extends over 17 amino acids. In germline, CDR1 is SGHRS, CDR2 YFSETQ. Trimming removed 3 bases from V and 8 bases from J; junction bases left unmatched: 16. The CDR3: CASSSRNPGQRKEKLFF. In nucleotides, the CDR3 is TGCGCCAGCAGCTCTAGAAACCCGGGACAGCGAAAGGAAAAACTGTTTTTT. Variable domain in full (rest from reference TRBV5-1 and TRBJ1-4): KAGVTQTPRYLIKTRGQQVTLSCSPISGHRSVSWYQQTPGQGLQFLFEYFSETQRNKGNFPGRFSGRQFSNSRSEMNVSTLELGDSALYLCASSSRNPGQRKEKLFFGSGTQLSVL.